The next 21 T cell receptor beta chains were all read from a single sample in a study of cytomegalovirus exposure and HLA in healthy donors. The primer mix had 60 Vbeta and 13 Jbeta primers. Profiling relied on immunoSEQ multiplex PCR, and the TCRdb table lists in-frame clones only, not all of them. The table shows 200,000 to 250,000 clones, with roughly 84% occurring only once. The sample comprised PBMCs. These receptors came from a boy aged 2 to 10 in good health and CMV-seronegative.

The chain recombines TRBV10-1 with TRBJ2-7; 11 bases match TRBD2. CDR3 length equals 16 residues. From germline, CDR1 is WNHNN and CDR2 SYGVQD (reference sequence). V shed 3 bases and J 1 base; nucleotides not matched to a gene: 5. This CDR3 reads CASSEVPSGGSYEQYF. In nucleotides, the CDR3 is TGCGCCAGCAGTGAAGTCCCTAGCGGGGGGTCCTACGAGCAGTACTTC.

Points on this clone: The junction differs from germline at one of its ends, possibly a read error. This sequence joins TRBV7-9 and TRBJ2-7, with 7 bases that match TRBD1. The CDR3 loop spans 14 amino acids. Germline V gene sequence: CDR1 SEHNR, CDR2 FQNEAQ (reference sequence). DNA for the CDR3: TGTTCCAGCAGCCGGTCGGGACAGACCTACGAGCAGTACTTC. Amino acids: CSSSRSGQTYEQYF.

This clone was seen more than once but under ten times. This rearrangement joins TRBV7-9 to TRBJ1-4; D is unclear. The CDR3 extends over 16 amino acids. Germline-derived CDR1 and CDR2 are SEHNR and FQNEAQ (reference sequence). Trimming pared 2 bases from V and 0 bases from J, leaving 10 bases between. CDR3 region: CASSLHTAATNEKLFF. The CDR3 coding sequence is TGTGCCAGCAGCTTACATACGGCGGCAACTAATGAAAAACTGTTTTTT.

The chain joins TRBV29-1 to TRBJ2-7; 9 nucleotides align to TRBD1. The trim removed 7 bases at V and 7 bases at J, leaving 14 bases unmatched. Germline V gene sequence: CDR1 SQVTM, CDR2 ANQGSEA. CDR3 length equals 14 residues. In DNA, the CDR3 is TGCAGCGGGAGTAACCCGGGACAGGGACGGGAGCAGTACTTC. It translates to CSGSNPGQGREQYF.

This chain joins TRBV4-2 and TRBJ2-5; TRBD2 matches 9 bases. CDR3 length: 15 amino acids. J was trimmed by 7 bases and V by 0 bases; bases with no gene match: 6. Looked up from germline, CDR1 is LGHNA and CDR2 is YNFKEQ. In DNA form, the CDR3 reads TGTGCCAGCAGCCAAGAGGGGCTAGCGGGGCGGACCCAGTACTTC. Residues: CASSQEGLAGRTQYF.

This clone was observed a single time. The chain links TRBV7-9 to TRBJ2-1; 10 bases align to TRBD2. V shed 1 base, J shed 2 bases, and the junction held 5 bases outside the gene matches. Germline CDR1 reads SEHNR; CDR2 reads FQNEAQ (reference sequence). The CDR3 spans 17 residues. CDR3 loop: CASSLVLAGVPYNEQFF. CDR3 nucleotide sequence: TGTGCCAGCAGCTTAGTGCTAGCGGGGGTACCCTACAATGAGCAGTTCTTC.

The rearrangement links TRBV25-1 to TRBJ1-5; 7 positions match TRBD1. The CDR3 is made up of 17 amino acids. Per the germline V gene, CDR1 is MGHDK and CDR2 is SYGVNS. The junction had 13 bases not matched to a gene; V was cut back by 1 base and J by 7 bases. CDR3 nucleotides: TGTGCCAGCAGTGAATGCGCGGGACAGATCAGTGTCCAGCCCCAGCATTTT. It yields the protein CASSECAGQISVQPQHF.

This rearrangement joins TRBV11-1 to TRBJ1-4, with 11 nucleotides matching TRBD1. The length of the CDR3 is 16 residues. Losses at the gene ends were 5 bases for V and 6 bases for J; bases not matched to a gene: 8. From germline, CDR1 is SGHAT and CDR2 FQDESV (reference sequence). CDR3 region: CASSAGTGGVYEKLFF. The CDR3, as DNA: TGTGCCAGCAGCGCCGGGACAGGGGGTGTTTATGAAAAACTGTTTTTT.

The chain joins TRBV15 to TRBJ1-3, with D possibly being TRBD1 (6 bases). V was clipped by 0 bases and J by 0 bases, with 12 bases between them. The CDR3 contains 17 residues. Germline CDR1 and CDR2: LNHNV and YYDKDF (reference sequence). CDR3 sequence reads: CATSRDFPGASGNTIYF. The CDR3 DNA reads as TGTGCCACCAGCAGAGATTTTCCAGGGGCCTCTGGAAACACCATATATTTT.

The CDR3 sequence: CASSTRDRGDEQFF. The DNA for the CDR3 is TGTGCCAGCAGCACCCGGGACAGGGGCGATGAGCAGTTCTTC. The chain is built from TRBV5-4 and TRBJ2-1; 10 bases match TRBD1. The V and J ends lost 4 bases and 8 bases, in that order; junction bases with no gene match: 6. The germline V gene encodes CDR1 SGHNT and CDR2 YYREEE (reference sequence). The CDR3 loop spans 14 amino acids.

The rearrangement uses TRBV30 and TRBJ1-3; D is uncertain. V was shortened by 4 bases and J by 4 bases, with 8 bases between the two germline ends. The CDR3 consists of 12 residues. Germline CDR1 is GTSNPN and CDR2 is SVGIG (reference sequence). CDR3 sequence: CAWISGGNTIYF. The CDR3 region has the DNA TGTGCCTGGATCTCTGGCGGAAACACCATATATTTT.

This chain's CDR3 is CASSEGFTGGSGNTIYF. The CDR3 region has the DNA TGTGCCAGCAGTGAAGGGTTTACAGGGGGCTCTGGAAACACCATATATTTT. This chain connects TRBV2 to TRBJ1-3, with TRBD1 identical over 8 bases. The CDR3 length is 17 residues. The J segment lost 0 bases and the V segment lost 1 base, leaving 5 bases of the junction unmatched. Per the germline V gene, CDR1 is SNHLY and CDR2 is FYNNEI.

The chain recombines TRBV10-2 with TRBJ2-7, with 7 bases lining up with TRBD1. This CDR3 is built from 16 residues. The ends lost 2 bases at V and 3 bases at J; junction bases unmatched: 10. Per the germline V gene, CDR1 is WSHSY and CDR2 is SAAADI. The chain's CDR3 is CASSEPPGTVFYEQYF. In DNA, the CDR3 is TGCGCCAGCAGTGAGCCCCCAGGGACAGTGTTCTACGAGCAGTACTTC.

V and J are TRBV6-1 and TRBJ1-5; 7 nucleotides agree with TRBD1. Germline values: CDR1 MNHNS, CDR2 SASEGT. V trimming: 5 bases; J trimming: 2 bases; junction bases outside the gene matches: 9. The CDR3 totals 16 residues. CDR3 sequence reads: CASSKGTGEGNQPQHF. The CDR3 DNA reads TGTGCCAGCAGTAAAGGAACAGGGGAAGGCAATCAGCCCCAGCATTTT.

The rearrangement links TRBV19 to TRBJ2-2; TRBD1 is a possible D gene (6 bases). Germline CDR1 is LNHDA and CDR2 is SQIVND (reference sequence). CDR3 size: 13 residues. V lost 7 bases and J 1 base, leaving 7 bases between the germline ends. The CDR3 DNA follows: TGTGCCAGTAAACAGGGGAACACCGGGGAGCTGTTTTTT. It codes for CASKQGNTGELFF.

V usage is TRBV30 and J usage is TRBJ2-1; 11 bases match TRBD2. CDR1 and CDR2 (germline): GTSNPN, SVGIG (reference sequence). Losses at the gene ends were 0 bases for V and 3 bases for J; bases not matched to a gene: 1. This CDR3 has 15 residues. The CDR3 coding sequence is TGTGCCTGGAGTGTACTAGCGGGGGTCTACAATGAGCAGTTCTTC. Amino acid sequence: CAWSVLAGVYNEQFF.

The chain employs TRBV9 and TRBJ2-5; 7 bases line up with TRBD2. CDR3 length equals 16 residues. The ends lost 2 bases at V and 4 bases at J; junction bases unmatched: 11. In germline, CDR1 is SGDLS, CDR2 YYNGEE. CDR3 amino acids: CASSVDWGGVGETQYF. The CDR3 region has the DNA TGTGCCAGCAGCGTCGATTGGGGGGGAGTAGGAGAGACCCAGTACTTC.

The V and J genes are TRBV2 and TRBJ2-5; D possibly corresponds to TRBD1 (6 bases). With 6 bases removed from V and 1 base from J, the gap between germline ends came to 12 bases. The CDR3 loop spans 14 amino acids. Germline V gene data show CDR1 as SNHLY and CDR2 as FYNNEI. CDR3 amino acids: CASRPDSLQETQYF. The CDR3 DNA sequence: TGTGCCAGCAGACCGGACAGTCTCCAAGAGACCCAGTACTTC.

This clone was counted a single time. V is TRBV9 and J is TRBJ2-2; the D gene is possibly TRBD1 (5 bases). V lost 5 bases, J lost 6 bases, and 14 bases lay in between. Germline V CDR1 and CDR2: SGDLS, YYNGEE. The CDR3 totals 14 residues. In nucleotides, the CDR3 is TGTGCCAGCAGGTGGGGCGATTCATCCGGGGAGCTGTTTTTT. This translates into CASRWGDSSGELFF.

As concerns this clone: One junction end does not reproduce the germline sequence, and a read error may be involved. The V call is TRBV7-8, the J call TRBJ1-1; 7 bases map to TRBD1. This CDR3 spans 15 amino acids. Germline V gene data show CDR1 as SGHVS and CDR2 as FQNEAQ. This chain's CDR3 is CASSLAQGLNTEAFF. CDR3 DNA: TGTGCCAGCAGCCTAGCACAGGGGTTGAACACTGAAGCTTTCTTT.

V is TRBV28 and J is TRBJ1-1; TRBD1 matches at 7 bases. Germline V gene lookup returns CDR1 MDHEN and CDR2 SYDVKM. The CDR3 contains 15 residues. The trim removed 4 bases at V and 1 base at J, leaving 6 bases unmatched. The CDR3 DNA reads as TGTGCCAGCAGTTCCCACGACAGGGAGAACACTGAAGCTTTCTTT. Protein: CASSSHDRENTEAFF.